The 17 T cell receptor beta chains in this list originate from one sample, sequenced in a study of shared T cell receptors in the human thymus. Produced via immunoSEQ multiplex PCR; TCRdb's table is partial and in-frame only. The sample has hundreds of thousands of clones, approximately 80% seen once. The sample was also reused in another study, on human thymus T cells.

Material for sequencing was thymocytes. The receptors were gathered from a boy younger than two with a congenital heart defect.

The chain employs TRBV4-3 and TRBJ2-3, with D possibly TRBD1 on 6 matching bases. V lost 0 bases and J 4 bases, leaving 17 bases between the germline ends. The CDR3 has 17 amino acids. CDR1 LGHNA and CDR2 YSLEER come from the germline V gene. CDR3 loop: CASSQDRRQGSADTQYF. The CDR3 DNA sequence: TGCGCCAGCAGCCAAGATCGAAGGCAGGGGAGCGCAGATACGCAGTATTTT.

This chain links TRBV21-1 with TRBJ2-7; TRBD2 reflects the table's D call only, with no check against the DNA. TRBV21-1 is classified as a pseudogene. The CDR3 loop spans 14 amino acids. This CDR3 reads CASSTTGTSSEQYF. The CDR3 DNA follows: TGTGCCAGCAGCACCACCGGGACTAGCAGCGAGCAGTACTTC.

The rearrangement uses TRBV5-1 and TRBJ2-3; TRBD1 agrees at 8 bases. The CDR3 spans 15 residues. V gave up 1 base and J gave up 1 base; unmatched junction bases: 2. Germline CDR1 SGHRS, CDR2 YFSETQ. CDR3 amino acids: CASSLSGQGTDTQYF. The CDR3 coding sequence is TGCGCCAGCAGCTTGTCGGGACAGGGCACAGATACGCAGTATTTT.

The chain recombines TRBV19 with TRBJ1-1, with D maybe TRBD1 (6 bases). The CDR3 is 13 residues long. The V gene's germline CDR1 is LNHDA and CDR2 SQIVND (reference sequence). Between the trimmed V and J ends, which lost 6 bases and 2 bases, there was a span of 10 bases. This chain's CDR3 is CASRQQGNTEAFF. The CDR3 DNA sequence: TGTGCCAGTAGGCAACAGGGCAACACTGAAGCTTTCTTT.

The chain has TRBV2 and TRBJ2-7; 12 nucleotides agree with TRBD1. In germline, CDR1 is SNHLY, CDR2 FYNNEI. This CDR3 has 14 amino acids. J was trimmed by 6 bases and V by 8 bases; bases with no gene match: 8. The CDR3 sequence is CASAWDRGQPEQYF. In nucleotides, the CDR3 is TGTGCCAGCGCGTGGGACAGGGGGCAGCCCGAGCAGTACTTC.

The rearrangement links TRBV11-3 to TRBJ2-4; D not certain. Trimming cost V 1 base and J 12 bases, with 7 bases left between them. Germline V gene data show CDR1 as SGHNT and CDR2 as YENEEA. The CDR3 totals 11 residues. The CDR3 DNA follows: TGTGCCAGCAGCTTAGTTGGGCCTCAGTACTTC. Protein: CASSLVGPQYF.

This clone was seen a handful of times. The genes are TRBV28 and TRBJ2-3, with 9 positions matching TRBD2. CDR1 is MDHEN, CDR2 SYDVKM, per germline. The CDR3 spans 17 residues. The trim removed 5 bases at V and 4 bases at J, leaving 13 bases unmatched. The CDR3 DNA sequence: TGTGCCAGCAGTCCCCAATCGGCTAGCGGGATATCAGATACGCAGTATTTT. This gives the protein CASSPQSASGISDTQYF.

The chain carries TRBV28 and TRBJ1-4; possibly TRBD1 for D (5 bases). CDR3 length: 17 amino acids. The V end was cut by 1 base, the J end by 7 bases, with 19 bases between. Germline V gene sequence: CDR1 MDHEN, CDR2 SYDVKM. The CDR3 loop reads CASSLLWAGRGSEKLFF. DNA for the CDR3: TGTGCCAGCAGTTTATTATGGGCAGGGAGGGGTAGTGAAAAACTGTTTTTT.

The chain combines TRBV4-1 with TRBJ2-3; possible D gene TRBD2, 6 bases. This CDR3 region has 15 residues. V was trimmed by 0 bases and J by 3 bases, leaving 10 bases between them. Germline V gives CDR1 MGHRA, CDR2 YSYEKL. The CDR3 bases are TGCGCCAGCAGCCAAGATGAGGAGGGAACAGATACGCAGTATTTT. Amino acid sequence: CASSQDEEGTDTQYF.

The genes are TRBV20-1 and TRBJ2-3, with D maybe TRBD2 (6 bases). Germline loops: CDR1 DFQATT, CDR2 SNEGSKA (reference sequence). Between the trimmed V and J ends, which lost 6 bases and 5 bases, there was a span of 9 bases. The CDR3 extends over 11 amino acids. CDR3: CSATREDTQYF. In DNA form, the CDR3 reads TGCAGTGCAACGCGGGAAGATACGCAGTATTTT.

This chain joins TRBV11-2 and TRBJ2-2, with D tentatively TRBD2 (7 bases). Germline V gene data show CDR1 as SGHAT and CDR2 as FQNNGV. The CDR3 runs to 17 residues. V was cut by 10 bases and J by 1 base, with 22 bases left in between. DNA of the CDR3: TGTGCCATTACCCCACGGGGGCGGGAGAAGAACACCGGGGAGCTGTTTTTT. Translated, it gives CAITPRGREKNTGELFF. The full variable domain, completed using reference TRBV11-2 and TRBJ2-2, is EAGVAQSPRYKIIEKRQSVAFWCNPISGHATLYWYQQILGQGPKLLIQFQNNGVVDDSQLPKDRFSAERLKGVDSTLKIQPAKLEDSAVYLCAITPRGREKNTGELFFGEGSRLTVL.

Only a few counts were recorded for this clone. The chain employs TRBV7-9 and TRBJ2-7; a weak D match, TRBD1 (5 bases). This CDR3 region has 15 residues. Trimming took off 5 bases at V and 2 bases at J, with 16 bases between the two ends. Germline CDR1 SEHNR, CDR2 FQNEAQ (reference sequence). In DNA form, the CDR3 reads TGTGCCAGCAGCCGAGGTAGGGGCTCCACCTACGAGCAGTACTTC. Its protein product is CASSRGRGSTYEQYF.

This sequence joins TRBV27 and TRBJ2-3; 7 positions agree with TRBD1. Trimming removed 5 bases from V and 4 bases from J; junction bases left unmatched: 6. The CDR3 extends over 14 amino acids. Germline V lookup: CDR1 MNHEY, CDR2 SMNVEV (reference sequence). The CDR3 loop is CASSTQTGPDTQYF. In DNA, the CDR3 is TGTGCCAGCAGTACACAGACAGGGCCAGATACGCAGTATTTT.

This sequence joins TRBV5-1 and TRBJ2-1; D unclear. The CDR3 runs to 13 residues. The ends were cut back, 1 base at V and 4 bases at J, with 6 bases in the middle. CDR1 and CDR2 from the germline V gene are SGHRS and YFSETQ. The CDR3: CASSLNRYNEQFF. For the CDR3, the DNA is TGCGCCAGCAGCTTGAACAGATACAATGAGCAGTTCTTC.

The V call is TRBV6-1, the J call TRBJ1-2; the match to TRBD1 covers 9 bases. CDR3 size: 15 residues. From germline, CDR1 is MNHNS and CDR2 SASEGT. Unmatched junction bases numbered 10, after V lost 10 bases and J lost 1 base. The chain's CDR3 is CATWTGARLNYGYTF. CDR3 sequence (DNA): TGTGCCACCTGGACAGGGGCCAGACTTAACTATGGCTACACCTTC.

The chain carries TRBV10-3 and TRBJ1-2; 8 bases map to TRBD1. CDR1 and CDR2 (germline): ENHRY, SYGVKD. The V gene end was trimmed by 10 bases and the J gene end by 0 bases; junction bases not matched to a gene: 4. This CDR3 has 13 amino acids. In nucleotides, the CDR3 is TGTGCCACCCAGGGGGCTTCTAACTATGGCTACACCTTC. Its protein is CATQGASNYGYTF.

This sequence joins TRBV30 and TRBJ2-2; 11 positions agree with TRBD2. The CDR3 loop spans 17 amino acids. Germline trimming cut 2 bases from V and 5 bases from J; bases unmatched to any gene: 10. Germline CDR1 GTSNPN, CDR2 SVGIG (reference sequence). Here the CDR3 reads CAWSLSLAGGPTGELFF. The CDR3 DNA reads as TGTGCCTGGAGTCTGAGTTTAGCGGGAGGGCCGACCGGGGAGCTGTTTTTT.